This passage covers 12 T cell receptor beta chains from one sample sequenced in a study of T-cell memory formation after mild COVID-19. TCRdb re-called the 5' RACE reads with MiXCR, one entry per CDR3 protein. In the table there are tens of thousands of distinct CDR3 sequences, approximately 15% of which are singletons. The specimen was PBMCs or a T cell subset sorted from them (not recorded which). The origin of the receptors is an adult woman who had mild COVID-19 (a few samples of this study predate the infection). Cell type and time point are not known.

This clonotype showed up just a few times. The J gene is TRBJ2-1, the V gene TRBV12-3 or TRBV12-4; D ambiguous. This CDR3 has 12 residues. Deletions cut 5 bases from V and 5 bases from J, with 7 bases between. The CDR3, as DNA: TGTGCCAGCAGTGATAAGGACAATGAGCAGTTCTTC. It yields the protein CASSDKDNEQFF.

This clonotype occurred a few times. The chain is built from TRBV7-2 and TRBJ2-7; D is ambiguous. V lost 0 bases and J 4 bases, leaving 7 bases between the germline ends. Germline V CDR1 and CDR2: SGHTA, FQGNSA. The CDR3 is 13 amino acids. CDR3 DNA: TGTGCCAGCAGCTTAGCGCACCAGTACGAGCAGTACTTC. Translating it yields CASSLAHQYEQYF.

This clonotype showed up just a few times. The gene calls are TRBV18 and TRBJ1-3; D gene ambiguous. Germline V lookup: CDR1 KGHSH, CDR2 LQKENI. This CDR3 spans 14 amino acids. V gave up 0 bases and J gave up 9 bases, with 12 bases separating them. DNA of the CDR3: TGTGCCAGCTCACCACCGGCAGCTACGGGCACCATATATTTT. This gives the protein CASSPPAATGTIYF.

This clonotype was recorded a few times. V usage is TRBV9 and J usage is TRBJ2-1, with 11 bases identical to TRBD2. This CDR3 spans 17 amino acids. The germline V gene has CDR1 SGDLS and CDR2 YYNGEE. Trimming removed 3 bases from V and 6 bases from J; junction bases left unmatched: 11. The CDR3 DNA follows: TGTGCCAGCAGCGGCGGATTAGCGGGAGGGCGGGCCAATGAGCAGTTCTTC. Amino acid sequence: CASSGGLAGGRANEQFF.

This clonotype was detected only a few times. This chain joins TRBV30 and TRBJ2-3; the D is unclear. The CDR3 extends over 13 amino acids. CDR1 GTSNPN and CDR2 SVGIG come from the germline V gene (reference sequence). V was trimmed by 4 bases and J by 0 bases, leaving 8 bases between them. The CDR3 DNA reads TGTGCCTGGACCCCCACTAGCACAGATACGCAGTATTTT. Encoded protein: CAWTPTSTDTQYF.

The chain links TRBV9 to TRBJ2-5; 13 bases agree with TRBD2. Germline assignment: CDR1 SGDLS and CDR2 YYNGEE. The CDR3 consists of 17 residues. With V trimmed by 0 bases and J by 2 bases, 4 bases remained unmatched. The CDR3 sequence is CASSVGTSGGLQETQYF. The CDR3 DNA reads TGTGCCAGCAGCGTAGGGACTAGCGGGGGCCTTCAAGAGACCCAGTACTTC.

Only a few counts were recorded for this clonotype. The chain employs TRBV6-5 and TRBJ2-3, with D unresolved. V was shortened by 0 bases and J by 6 bases, with 7 bases between the two germline ends. The CDR3 loop spans 13 amino acids. From germline, CDR1 is MNHEY and CDR2 SVGAGI. For the CDR3, the DNA is TGTGCCAGCAGTTACTCGGTATGGGATACGCAGTATTTT. It translates to CASSYSVWDTQYF.

This clonotype was counted only a few times. V and J are TRBV24-1 and TRBJ2-2; TRBD1 matches at 9 bases. The J segment lost 3 bases and the V segment lost 3 bases, leaving 4 bases of the junction unmatched. Germline V gives CDR1 KGHDR, CDR2 SFDVKD. There are 16 residues in the CDR3. CDR3 in DNA: TGTGCCACCAGTGATCCGGGACAGGGCGACACCGGGGAGCTGTTTTTT. Its protein is CATSDPGQGDTGELFF.

This clonotype was detected once. This chain links TRBV4-3 with TRBJ2-1, with TRBD1 matching 7 bases. CDR3 length: 11 amino acids. Trimming removed 3 bases from V and 12 bases from J; junction bases left unmatched: 2. From germline, CDR1 is LGHNA and CDR2 YSLEER. This chain's CDR3 is CASSHRDRQFF. CDR3 DNA: TGCGCCAGCAGCCACCGGGACAGGCAGTTCTTC.

CDR3 DNA sequence: TGCGCCAGCAGCTTGGCCAGCGGGGGGTCTTCCTACAATGAGCAGTTCTTC. It codes for CASSLASGGSSYNEQFF. The chain is built from TRBV5-1 and TRBJ2-1; TRBD2 matches at 9 bases. The junction had 5 bases not matched to a gene; V was cut back by 0 bases and J by 1 base. The CDR3 is 17 amino acids. CDR1 SGHRS and CDR2 YFSETQ come from the germline V gene.

This clonotype was counted a few times. The chain is built from TRBV3-1 and TRBJ2-7; D not resolved. This CDR3 contains 13 residues. Germline V lookup: CDR1 LGHDT, CDR2 YNNKEL (reference sequence). V was shortened by 4 bases and J by 3 bases, with 10 bases between the two germline ends. This CDR3 reads CASSPGSHYEQYF. The CDR3 nucleotides read TGTGCCAGCAGCCCTGGATCCCACTACGAGCAGTACTTC.

A few counts support this clonotype. The chain employs TRBV20-1 and TRBJ2-7; a possible D gene is TRBD1 (6 bases). The CDR3 spans 13 residues. Germline loops: CDR1 DFQATT, CDR2 SNEGSKA (reference sequence). V was pared by 6 bases and J by 3 bases, with 15 bases between. CDR3: CSAGPGTSYEQYF. The CDR3 DNA is TGCAGTGCAGGCCCCGGGACAAGCTACGAGCAGTACTTC.